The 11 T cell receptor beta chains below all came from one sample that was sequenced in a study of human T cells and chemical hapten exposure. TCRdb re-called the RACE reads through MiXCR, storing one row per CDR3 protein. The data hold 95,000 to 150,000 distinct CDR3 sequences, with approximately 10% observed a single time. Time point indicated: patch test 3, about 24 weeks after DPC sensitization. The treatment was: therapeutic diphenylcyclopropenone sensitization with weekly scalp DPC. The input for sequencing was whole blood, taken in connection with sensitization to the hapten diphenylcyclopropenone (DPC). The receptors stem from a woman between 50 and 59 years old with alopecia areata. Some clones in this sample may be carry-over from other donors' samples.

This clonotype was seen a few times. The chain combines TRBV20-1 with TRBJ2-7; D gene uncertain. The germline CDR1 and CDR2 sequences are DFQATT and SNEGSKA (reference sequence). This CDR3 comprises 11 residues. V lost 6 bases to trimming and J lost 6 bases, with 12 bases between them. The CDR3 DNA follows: TGCAGTGCCGTAACCACGGGCGAGCAGTACTTC. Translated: CSAVTTGEQYF.

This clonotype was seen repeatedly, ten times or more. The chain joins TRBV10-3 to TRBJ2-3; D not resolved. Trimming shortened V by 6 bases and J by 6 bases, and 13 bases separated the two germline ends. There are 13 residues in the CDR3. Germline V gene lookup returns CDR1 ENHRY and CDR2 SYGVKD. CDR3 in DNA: TGTGCCATCAGACCCGCCGGAGCGGATACGCAGTATTTT. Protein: CAIRPAGADTQYF.

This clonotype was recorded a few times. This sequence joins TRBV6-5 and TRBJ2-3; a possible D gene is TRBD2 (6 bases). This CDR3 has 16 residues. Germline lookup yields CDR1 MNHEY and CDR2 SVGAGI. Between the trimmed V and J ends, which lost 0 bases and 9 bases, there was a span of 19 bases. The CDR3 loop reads CASSYSSAAGRKTQYF. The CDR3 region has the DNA TGTGCCAGCAGTTACTCGTCGGCGGCGGGGAGGAAGACGCAGTATTTT.

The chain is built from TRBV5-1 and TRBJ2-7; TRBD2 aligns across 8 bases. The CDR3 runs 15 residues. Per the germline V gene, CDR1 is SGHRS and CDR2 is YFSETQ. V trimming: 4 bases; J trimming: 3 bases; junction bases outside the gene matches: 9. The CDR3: CASSLAGLEIYEQYF. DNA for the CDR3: TGCGCCAGCAGCCTTGCGGGACTAGAGATCTACGAGCAGTACTTC.

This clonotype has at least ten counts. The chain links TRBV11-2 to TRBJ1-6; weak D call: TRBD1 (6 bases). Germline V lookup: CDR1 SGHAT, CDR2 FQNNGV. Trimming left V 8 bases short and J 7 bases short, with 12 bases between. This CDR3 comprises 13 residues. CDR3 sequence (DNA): TGTGCCAGCTCGGGGGGGCACAATTCACCCCTCCACTTT. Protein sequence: CASSGGHNSPLHF.

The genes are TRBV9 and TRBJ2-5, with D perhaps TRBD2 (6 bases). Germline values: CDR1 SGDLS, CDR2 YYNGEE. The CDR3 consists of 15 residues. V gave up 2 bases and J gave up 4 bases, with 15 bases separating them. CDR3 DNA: TGTGCCAGCAGCGTTTTCGGGGGAGCCGGAGAGACCCAGTACTTC. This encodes CASSVFGGAGETQYF.

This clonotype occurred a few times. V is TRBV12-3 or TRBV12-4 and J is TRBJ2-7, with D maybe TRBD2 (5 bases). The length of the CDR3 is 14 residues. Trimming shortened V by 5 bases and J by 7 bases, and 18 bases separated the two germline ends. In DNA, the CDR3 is TGTGCCAGCAGTCTTACCGGGGATTCCGGAGAGCAGTACTTC. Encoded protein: CASSLTGDSGEQYF.

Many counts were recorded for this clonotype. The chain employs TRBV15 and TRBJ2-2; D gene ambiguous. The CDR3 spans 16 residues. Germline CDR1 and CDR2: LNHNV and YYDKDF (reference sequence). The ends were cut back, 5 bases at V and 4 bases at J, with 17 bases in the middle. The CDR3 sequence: CATSFEHRRATGELFF. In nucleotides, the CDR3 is TGTGCCACCAGCTTCGAACATCGAAGGGCCACCGGGGAGCTGTTTTTT.

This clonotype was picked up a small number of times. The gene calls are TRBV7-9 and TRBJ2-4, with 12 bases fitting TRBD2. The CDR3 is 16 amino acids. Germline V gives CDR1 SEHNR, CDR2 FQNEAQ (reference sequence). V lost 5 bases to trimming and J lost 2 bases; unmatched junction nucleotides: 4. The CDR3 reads CASSLGLAGSKNIQYF. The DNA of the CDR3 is TGTGCCAGCAGCCTGGGACTAGCGGGTTCCAAAAACATTCAGTACTTC.

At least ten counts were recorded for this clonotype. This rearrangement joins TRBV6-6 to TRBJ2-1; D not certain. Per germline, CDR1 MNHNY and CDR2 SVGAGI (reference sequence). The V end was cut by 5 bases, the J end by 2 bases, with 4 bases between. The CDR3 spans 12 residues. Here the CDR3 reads CASSLPYNEQFF. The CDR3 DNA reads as TGTGCCAGCAGTCTCCCCTACAATGAGCAGTTCTTC.

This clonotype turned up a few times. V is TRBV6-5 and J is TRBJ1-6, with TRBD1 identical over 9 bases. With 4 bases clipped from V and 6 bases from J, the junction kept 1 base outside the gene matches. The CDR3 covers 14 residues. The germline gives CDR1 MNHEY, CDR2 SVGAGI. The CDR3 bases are TGTGCCAGCAGTTGGGACAGGGCTAATTCACCCCTCCACTTT. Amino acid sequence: CASSWDRANSPLHF.